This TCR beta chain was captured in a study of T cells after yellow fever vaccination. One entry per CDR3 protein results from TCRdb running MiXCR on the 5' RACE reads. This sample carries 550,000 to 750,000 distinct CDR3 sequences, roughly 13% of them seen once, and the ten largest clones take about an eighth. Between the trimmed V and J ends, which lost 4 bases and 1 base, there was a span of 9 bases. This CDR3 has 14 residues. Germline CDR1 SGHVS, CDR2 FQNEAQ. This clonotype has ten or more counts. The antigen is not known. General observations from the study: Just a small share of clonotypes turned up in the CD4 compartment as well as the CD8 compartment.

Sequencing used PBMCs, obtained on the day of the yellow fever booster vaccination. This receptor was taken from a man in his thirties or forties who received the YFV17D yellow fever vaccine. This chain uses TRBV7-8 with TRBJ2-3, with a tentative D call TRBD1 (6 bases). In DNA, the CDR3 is TGTGCCAGCAGCTCATCAGGGGGCACAGATACGCAGTATTTT. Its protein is CASSSSGGTDTQYF.